Below, 23 T cell receptor beta chains from the same sample are listed, as sequenced in a study of shared clonotypes between healthy human individuals. Sequencing used immunoSEQ multiplex PCR; TCRdb keeps in-frame clones, though not all of them. The sample has over a million clones, 78% seen once. The sample taken for sequencing was memory CD4+ T cells from PBMCs. Subset reported: CD45RA-negative fraction. These receptor sequences come from a man in his late teens or twenties in good health. Some clones in this sample may be carry-over from other donors' samples.

The rearrangement uses TRBV30 and TRBJ1-5; D is unclear. The CDR3 spans 12 residues. The V gene's germline CDR1 is GTSNPN and CDR2 SVGIG (reference sequence). Trimming removed 5 bases at V and 11 bases at J, with 16 bases between. CDR3 sequence reads: CAWGERQSAQHF. CDR3 DNA sequence: TGTGCCTGGGGGGAAAGGCAATCAGCCCAGCATTTT.

The chain uses TRBV5-6 and TRBJ1-2; D is unresolved. The CDR3 totals 14 residues. Germline V CDR1 and CDR2: SGHDT, YYEEEE. The V end lost 4 bases, the J end lost 2 bases, and 12 bases lay between the germline ends. CDR3 bases: TGTGCCAGCAGCCGGGGAGGGCCGAACTATGGCTACACCTTC. Residues: CASSRGGPNYGYTF.

This clone was observed once. The junction does not match germline at one end; this may be a read error. The CDR3 loop is CASSEGGRPYEQYF. The CDR3 DNA reads as TGTGCCAGCAGCGAAGGGGGGAGACCCTACGAGCAGTACTTC. The chain joins TRBV6-1 to TRBJ2-7, with D perhaps TRBD1 or TRBD2 (6 bases each). Looked up from germline, CDR1 is MNHNS and CDR2 is SASEGT. The CDR3 consists of 14 residues.

This chain joins TRBV6-5 and TRBJ2-7; no clear D. This CDR3 spans 11 amino acids. Trimming cost V 5 bases and J 2 bases, with 4 bases left between them. Germline lookup yields CDR1 MNHEY and CDR2 SVGAGI. For the CDR3, the DNA is TGTGCCAGCAGTACAGCCTACGAGCAGTACTTC. Protein: CASSTAYEQYF.

The J gene is TRBJ2-3, the V gene TRBV5-1; the D is unclear. This CDR3 has 15 residues. V lost 0 bases to trimming and J lost 0 bases, with 8 bases between them. Germline-derived CDR1 and CDR2 are SGHRS and YFSETQ. The CDR3 sequence: CASSLERSSTDTQYF. The CDR3 DNA sequence: TGCGCCAGCAGCTTGGAACGCTCTAGCACAGATACGCAGTATTTT.

V usage is TRBV6-1 and J usage is TRBJ1-2, with D unclear. In germline, CDR1 is MNHNS, CDR2 SASEGT. CDR3 length: 12 amino acids. The germline V and J ends were trimmed by 1 base and 4 bases, with 4 bases remaining between them. The CDR3 DNA sequence: TGTGCCAGCAGTGAAGGACGCTATGGCTACACCTTC. Translated: CASSEGRYGYTF.

The CDR3 DNA is TGTGCCAGCAGCTTCTCCAGATACACTGAAGCTTTCTTT. This codes for CASSFSRYTEAFF. The gene calls are TRBV11-2 and TRBJ1-1; D call uncertain. The CDR3 totals 13 residues. Germline-derived CDR1 and CDR2 are SGHAT and FQNNGV. V was shortened by 3 bases and J by 3 bases, with 8 bases between the two germline ends.

The chain combines TRBV5-6 with TRBJ2-7; 8 bases are shared with TRBD2. With V trimmed by 2 bases and J by 5 bases, 15 bases remained unmatched. The CDR3 extends over 17 amino acids. Germline V gives CDR1 SGHDT, CDR2 YYEEEE. CDR3 sequence: CASSLGGLVWGGNEQYF. CDR3 sequence (DNA): TGTGCCAGCAGCTTAGGGGGACTAGTATGGGGTGGGAACGAGCAGTACTTC.

V gene TRBV9 combines with J gene TRBJ2-5; D possibly uses TRBD1 or TRBD2 (6 bases each). Trimming cost V 3 bases and J 4 bases, with 10 bases left between them. Germline values: CDR1 SGDLS, CDR2 YYNGEE. CDR3 length: 13 amino acids. CDR3 residues: CASSAKGGETQYF. The CDR3, as DNA: TGTGCCAGCAGCGCCAAGGGGGGAGAGACCCAGTACTTC.

This clone appeared a single time. The chain has TRBV28 and TRBJ2-1, with 11 bases aligning to TRBD2. With V trimmed by 7 bases and J by 6 bases, 8 bases remained unmatched. The CDR3 consists of 15 residues. The germline V gene encodes CDR1 MDHEN and CDR2 SYDVKM. CDR3 protein: CASKLSGRVGNEQFF. CDR3 DNA: TGTGCCAGCAAACTTAGCGGGAGGGTGGGCAATGAGCAGTTCTTC.

For this clone: Other nucleotide sequences from this sample produce the same CDR3. The chain links TRBV29-1 to TRBJ2-3, with D perhaps TRBD2 (5 bases). Trimming took 3 bases from V and 2 from J, leaving 9 bases between them. The CDR3 contains 13 residues. The germline gives CDR1 SQVTM, CDR2 ANQGSEA. CDR3 residues: CSVERVLTDTQYF. In DNA, the CDR3 is TGCAGCGTTGAGAGGGTACTCACAGATACGCAGTATTTT.

This clone was found once. This rearrangement joins TRBV6-6 to TRBJ2-5; 8 bases are a match to TRBD1. The ends lost 4 bases at V and 5 bases at J; junction bases unmatched: 3. The CDR3 runs 13 residues. Germline assignment: CDR1 MNHNY and CDR2 SVGAGI (reference sequence). CDR3 DNA sequence: TGTGCCAGCAGTTCCTACAGGGGGGAGACCCAGTACTTC. Its translation is CASSSYRGETQYF.

The genes are TRBV27 and TRBJ2-7; D is tentatively TRBD1 or TRBD2 (6 bases each). Germline CDR1 and CDR2: MNHEY and SMNVEV (reference sequence). The CDR3 spans 14 residues. V lost 6 bases and J lost 4, with 16 bases in between. CDR3 bases: TGTGCCAGCAGGAAGGGTGGGGGGCGATACGAGCAGTACTTC. This sequence encodes CASRKGGGRYEQYF.

In the case of this clone: Other DNA sequences in this specimen translate into the identical CDR3. This chain connects TRBV6-1 to TRBJ1-5, with D maybe TRBD1 (5 bases). Trimming cost V 2 bases and J 5 bases, with 7 bases left between them. The germline gives CDR1 MNHNS, CDR2 SASEGT. The CDR3 contains 13 residues. CDR3 protein: CASSEQGDQPQHF. The CDR3 nucleotides are TGTGCCAGCAGTGAACAGGGCGATCAGCCCCAGCATTTT.

The genes are TRBV6-1 and TRBJ2-1; D not resolved. The germline V and J ends were trimmed by 1 base and 9 bases, with 4 bases remaining between them. Germline V gene data show CDR1 as MNHNS and CDR2 as SASEGT. The CDR3 runs 11 residues. CDR3: CASSEGGEQFF. The CDR3, as DNA: TGTGCCAGCAGTGAAGGGGGTGAGCAGTTCTTC.

The chain employs TRBV30 and TRBJ2-1; D remains ambiguous. CDR3 length equals 15 residues. Trimming pared 0 bases from V and 11 bases from J, leaving 20 bases between. Germline loops: CDR1 GTSNPN, CDR2 SVGIG (reference sequence). The DNA for the CDR3 is TGTGCCTGGAGTGTAAGGGTTTTCCACGCCGGTAAGCAGTTCTTC. Its translation: CAWSVRVFHAGKQFF.

In its sample, this clone was seen a few times. The chain employs TRBV5-4 and TRBJ1-2; TRBD1 is a possible D gene (6 bases). The V and J ends lost 3 bases and 5 bases respectively, with 14 bases between them. The germline V gene has CDR1 SGHNT and CDR2 YYREEE (reference sequence). There are 14 residues in the CDR3. The chain's CDR3 is CASSSEGGEYGYTF. The CDR3 DNA sequence: TGTGCCAGCAGCTCCGAGGGGGGGGAGTATGGCTACACCTTC.

The rearrangement joins TRBV27 to TRBJ2-2; no reliable D call. Germline V gives CDR1 MNHEY, CDR2 SMNVEV (reference sequence). Trimming pared 0 bases from V and 7 bases from J, leaving 12 bases between. CDR3 length: 15 amino acids. CDR3 coding DNA: TGTGCCAGCAGTTTATCGGGGTTAGAAAACGGGGAGCTGTTTTTT. This codes for CASSLSGLENGELFF.

The V gene is TRBV5-1, the J gene TRBJ2-1; the D is unclear. Per the germline V gene, CDR1 is SGHRS and CDR2 is YFSETQ. The CDR3 is 14 amino acids. V dropped 5 bases and J dropped 4 bases, with 13 bases sitting between them. The CDR3 protein is CASRISPAYNEQFF. CDR3 nucleotide sequence: TGCGCCAGCAGAATATCGCCGGCTTACAATGAGCAGTTCTTC.

About this clone itself: The sample carries other DNA sequences with the same CDR3. The chain joins TRBV28 to TRBJ1-2; TRBD1 is a possible D gene (6 bases). Germline loops: CDR1 MDHEN, CDR2 SYDVKM. The CDR3 consists of 14 residues. Trimming pared 5 bases from V and 2 bases from J, leaving 12 bases between. CDR3 nucleotides: TGTGCCAGCAGTACCCCGACAGGCAACTATGGCTACACCTTC. Translation gives CASSTPTGNYGYTF.

As DNA, the CDR3 is TGTGCCAGCAGTCAAGCCGGAGGGGCGGCCTACGAGCAGTACTTC. This gives the protein CASSQAGGAAYEQYF. The chain carries TRBV28 and TRBJ2-7; perhaps TRBD2 as D (6 bases). Germline CDR1 is MDHEN and CDR2 is SYDVKM. This CDR3 contains 15 residues. V lost 5 bases, J lost 2 bases, and 16 bases lay in between.

The chain combines TRBV10-3 with TRBJ1-1; D is possibly TRBD1 (6 bases). The CDR3 runs 17 residues. Trimming took 3 bases from V and 6 from J, leaving 23 bases between them. Germline CDR1 and CDR2: ENHRY and SYGVKD. CDR3 loop: CAISEWGRQGTGPEAFF. The DNA of the CDR3 is TGTGCCATCAGTGAATGGGGGCGACAAGGCACCGGGCCTGAAGCTTTCTTT.

V is TRBV20-1 and J is TRBJ1-2; D is undetermined. CDR3 length equals 11 residues. In germline, CDR1 is DFQATT, CDR2 SNEGSKA (reference sequence). CDR3 sequence (DNA): TGCAGGGGTACAGATAACTATGGCTACACCTTC. Its protein is CRGTDNYGYTF.